Below, 20 T cell receptor beta chains from the same sample are listed, as sequenced in a study of shared clonotypes between healthy human individuals. Using immunoSEQ multiplex PCR, the repertoire was profiled, and TCRdb retains in-frame clones only, with some absent. The table includes about 480,000 clones, about 75% detected once. Sequencing was done on a sample of PBMCs. The receptor source for this set is a middle-aged woman in good health. Some clones in this sample may be carry-over from other donors' samples.

V and J are TRBV30 and TRBJ1-2; D is undetermined. Trimming removed 8 bases from V and 8 bases from J, with 18 bases in between. Germline-derived CDR1 and CDR2 are GTSNPN and SVGIG (reference sequence). The CDR3 is 12 residues long. For the CDR3, the DNA is TGTGCCGCGCCAACACCGCCGGGGGGCTACACCTTC. As protein: CAAPTPPGGYTF.

The V gene is TRBV5-3, the J gene TRBJ2-7; D perhaps matches TRBD1 (5 bases). TRBV5-3 counts as an open reading frame of uncertain function. Deletions cut 1 base from V and 0 bases from J, with 20 bases between. CDR3 size: 18 residues. CDR3 bases: TGTGCCAGAAGCTTGTATATTGTAGGGGATTCAAACTCCTACGAGCAGTACTTC. Protein: CARSLYIVGDSNSYEQYF.

The chain carries TRBV14 and TRBJ2-7; TRBD2 matches at 11 bases. The J segment lost 0 bases and the V segment lost 2 bases, leaving 3 bases of the junction unmatched. Per the germline V gene, CDR1 is SGHDN and CDR2 is FVKESK. This CDR3 is 16 amino acids long. Here the CDR3 DNA reads TGTGCCAGCAGCCAACTCACTAGCGGGAGCTCCTACGAGCAGTACTTC. Encoded protein: CASSQLTSGSSYEQYF.

On this clone: One base separates it from a far larger clone, so it is likely a read error. The V and J genes are TRBV29-1 and TRBJ1-1; 11 bases line up with TRBD1. From germline, CDR1 is SQVTM and CDR2 ANQGSEA. The CDR3 length is 14 residues. J gave up 4 bases and V 6 bases, and 7 bases lay outside the gene matches. This CDR3 reads CSVSLGTGGTEAFF. CDR3 bases: TGCAGCGTCTCCCTCGGGACAGGGGGCACTGAAGCTTTCTTT.

The chain combines TRBV29-1 with TRBJ2-3, with 8 bases aligning to TRBD1. Germline V CDR1 and CDR2: SQVTM, ANQGSEA. The CDR3 length is 14 residues. V dropped 4 bases and J dropped 3; count of bases not matched to a gene: 6. CDR3 sequence reads: CSVGRTGRTDTQYF. The CDR3 DNA reads TGCAGCGTTGGACGGACAGGGCGTACAGATACGCAGTATTTT.

The rearrangement links TRBV5-4 to TRBJ2-1; 7 positions agree with TRBD2. The length of the CDR3 is 20 residues. J lost 0 bases, V lost 4 bases, and 19 bases had no gene match. The germline V gene encodes CDR1 SGHNT and CDR2 YYREEE (reference sequence). The CDR3 here is CASSRDPGGIFLSSYNEQFF. The DNA of the CDR3 is TGTGCCAGCAGCCGTGATCCGGGGGGAATATTCCTCAGCTCCTACAATGAGCAGTTCTTC.

The CDR3 sequence is CASSSSLVGENQPQHF. Written as DNA, the CDR3 is TGTGCCAGCAGTTCCTCCCTTGTGGGGGAAAATCAGCCCCAGCATTTT. The V and J genes are TRBV27 and TRBJ1-5; TRBD1 might be the D (5 bases). The V gene's germline CDR1 is MNHEY and CDR2 SMNVEV (reference sequence). The CDR3 loop spans 16 amino acids. Trimming left V 4 bases short and J 4 bases short, with 17 bases between.

The chain joins TRBV5-6 to TRBJ2-2; 9 bases fit TRBD1. CDR3 length: 15 amino acids. The junction had 4 bases not matched to a gene; V was cut back by 0 bases and J by 7 bases. CDR1 SGHDT and CDR2 YYEEEE come from the germline V gene. The CDR3, as DNA: TGTGCCAGCAGCTTGGGGACAGGGGCCATCGGGGAGCTGTTTTTT. Its protein is CASSLGTGAIGELFF.

This clone was seen more than once but under ten times. The chain joins TRBV5-6 to TRBJ2-7; TRBD1 matches at 9 bases. Germline V gene data show CDR1 as SGHDT and CDR2 as YYEEEE. The V and J ends lost 4 bases and 1 base, in that order; junction bases with no gene match: 6. CDR3 length: 15 amino acids. The CDR3 coding sequence is TGTGCCAGCAGCCGTACCGGGACAGGGTCCTACGAGCAGTACTTC. Protein: CASSRTGTGSYEQYF.

The CDR3 loop is CASSGRGAETQYF. CDR3 coding DNA: TGCGCCAGCAGCGGAAGAGGAGCAGAGACCCAGTACTTC. The chain joins TRBV5-1 to TRBJ2-5; D gene ambiguous. Trimming took off 4 bases at V and 4 bases at J, with 11 bases between the two ends. The germline V gene encodes CDR1 SGHRS and CDR2 YFSETQ. The CDR3 consists of 13 residues.

The gene calls are TRBV6-5 and TRBJ1-1; D remains unclear. The CDR3 is made up of 13 amino acids. CDR1 MNHEY and CDR2 SVGAGI come from the germline V gene. Trimming took 5 bases from V and 5 from J, leaving 12 bases between them. In nucleotides, the CDR3 is TGTGCCAGCAGTCACCCGCGAGGGACTGAAGCTTTCTTT. Protein: CASSHPRGTEAFF.

This chain joins TRBV11-2 and TRBJ2-3; D not resolved. This CDR3 region has 14 residues. CDR1 and CDR2 (germline): SGHAT, FQNNGV. Trimming took 5 bases from V and 2 from J, leaving 11 bases between them. The CDR3: CASSPPGYTDTQYF. Here the CDR3 DNA reads TGTGCCAGCAGCCCCCCGGGTTACACAGATACGCAGTATTTT.

The chain is built from TRBV5-6 and TRBJ2-1; no firm D call. V lost 4 bases to trimming and J lost 1 base, with 12 bases between them. CDR1 is SGHDT and CDR2 is YYEEEE in the germline V gene. The CDR3 has 15 amino acids. The CDR3 loop reads CASSLGWESYNEQFF. The CDR3 bases are TGTGCCAGCAGCCTGGGATGGGAATCCTACAATGAGCAGTTCTTC.

The genes are TRBV28 and TRBJ2-2, with 9 bases lining up with TRBD2. The CDR3 has 17 amino acids. Germline CDR1 reads MDHEN; CDR2 reads SYDVKM. V was pared by 6 bases and J by 6 bases, with 14 bases of the junction left unmatched. The CDR3: CASSSGGLAGEAGELFF. The CDR3 DNA follows: TGTGCCAGCAGCAGCGGAGGTTTAGCGGGAGAGGCCGGGGAGCTGTTTTTT.

The chain employs TRBV2 and TRBJ2-1; 11 nucleotides match TRBD2. Trimming took 7 bases from V and 4 from J; bases not matched to a gene: 6. The CDR3 has 15 amino acids. From germline, CDR1 is SNHLY and CDR2 FYNNEI. The CDR3 protein is CASTVAGGPYNEQFF. The CDR3 DNA sequence: TGTGCCAGCACCGTAGCGGGAGGGCCTTACAATGAGCAGTTCTTC.

This sequence joins TRBV7-6 and TRBJ2-7; D unresolved. CDR1 and CDR2 from the germline V gene are SGHVS and FNYEAQ. This CDR3 spans 12 amino acids. V was cut by 3 bases and J by 0 bases, with 3 bases left in between. In DNA form, the CDR3 reads TGTGCCAGCAGCTTGAACTCCTACGAGCAGTACTTC. Amino acid sequence: CASSLNSYEQYF.

The genes are TRBV2 and TRBJ2-5; a possible D gene is TRBD2 (6 bases). V was shortened by 6 bases and J by 7 bases, with 21 bases between the two germline ends. The CDR3 is made up of 15 amino acids. The V gene's germline CDR1 is SNHLY and CDR2 FYNNEI. The CDR3 DNA sequence: TGTGCCAGCAGGAAGTCTGCTCGACTAGACGGGACCCAGTACTTC. Protein sequence: CASRKSARLDGTQYF. The full variable domain, completed using reference TRBV2 and TRBJ2-5, is EPEVTQTPSHQVTQMGQEVILRCVPISNHLYFYWYRQILGQKVEFLVSFYNNEISEKSEIFDDQFSVERPDGSNFTLKIRSTKLEDSAMYFCASRKSARLDGTQYFGPGTRLLVL.

The chain has TRBV5-6 and TRBJ2-1, with 9 bases identical to TRBD2. The CDR3 spans 15 residues. Germline V CDR1 and CDR2: SGHDT, YYEEEE. V lost 1 base and J lost 3; bases outside the gene matches: 2. Here the CDR3 reads CASSLFSGSYNEQFF. The CDR3 DNA reads TGTGCCAGCAGCTTGTTTAGCGGGAGCTACAATGAGCAGTTCTTC.

The rearrangement joins TRBV11-2 to TRBJ1-5; D is unresolved. This CDR3 has 13 residues. Trimming stripped 6 bases from V and 4 bases from J, with 10 bases between. Germline lookup yields CDR1 SGHAT and CDR2 FQNNGV. CDR3 region: CASSRWENQPQHF. CDR3 DNA: TGTGCCAGCAGTCGCTGGGAGAATCAGCCCCAGCATTTT.

The chain combines TRBV6-1 with TRBJ2-3; a weak D match, TRBD2 (6 bases). Trimming took off 2 bases at V and 0 bases at J, with 12 bases between the two ends. The V gene's germline CDR1 is MNHNS and CDR2 SASEGT. CDR3 length: 16 residues. The CDR3 nucleotides read TGTGCCAGCAGTGAACGAAGGCGGGGAAGCACAGATACGCAGTATTTT. Its protein product is CASSERRRGSTDTQYF.